A single sample gave rise to the 32 T cell receptor beta chains below, sequenced in a study of CD8 T cells in ankylosing spondylitis. Whole-study findings and limits: What appeared characteristic of ankylosing spondylitis blood was a TCR beta motif of eight highly homologous variants.

These receptors lack a known antigen. One entry per CDR3 protein results from TCRdb running MiXCR on the 5' RACE reads. The table records about 510,000 distinct CDR3 sequences, about 5.7% of them present only once. The material sequenced was blood, either unsorted or a sorted T cell fraction (not recorded which). The receptors were sampled from a male donor with ankylosing spondylitis.

This clonotype was found many times. V gene TRBV27 combines with J gene TRBJ2-4; 8 nucleotides line up with TRBD2. The length of the CDR3 is 15 residues. Germline V lookup: CDR1 MNHEY, CDR2 SMNVEV (reference sequence). The V gene end was trimmed by 4 bases and the J gene end by 6 bases; junction bases not matched to a gene: 8. Here the CDR3 DNA reads TGTGCCAGCAGTTCGTTAGCGGGATTGGTAAACATTCAGTACTTC. Translated, it gives CASSSLAGLVNIQYF.

The sample holds many counts of this clonotype. The chain uses TRBV4-3 and TRBJ1-2; 7 bases match TRBD1. The CDR3 contains 19 residues. With 0 bases clipped from V and 4 bases from J, the junction kept 17 bases outside the gene matches. Germline loops: CDR1 LGHNA, CDR2 YSLEER. CDR3 DNA: TGCGCCAGCAGCCAAGATCCTGGGACAGAGCCCGTCACCCTCTATGGCTACACCTTC. Residues: CASSQDPGTEPVTLYGYTF.

This clonotype was seen a handful of times. CDR3 sequence: CASSERVGSDEQFF. The CDR3 nucleotides are TGTGCCAGCAGTGAAAGGGTGGGGAGCGATGAGCAGTTCTTC. This rearrangement joins TRBV2 to TRBJ2-1, with a weak D call TRBD2 (5 bases). Germline CDR1 SNHLY, CDR2 FYNNEI. The CDR3 has 14 amino acids. Trimming took 2 bases from V and 8 from J, leaving 13 bases between them.

This clonotype was counted ten times or more. The V and J genes are TRBV4-3 and TRBJ1-1, with D unresolved. Per germline, CDR1 LGHNA and CDR2 YSLEER. The CDR3 covers 15 residues. V lost 0 bases to trimming and J lost 5 bases, with 13 bases between them. CDR3 nucleotide sequence: TGCGCCAGCAGCCAAGACGCGCTATCCAGAACTGAAGCTTTCTTT. This gives the protein CASSQDALSRTEAFF.

The chain joins TRBV5-1 to TRBJ2-1; 8 bases match TRBD2. The length of the CDR3 is 15 residues. The junction had 5 bases not matched to a gene; V was cut back by 3 bases and J by 3 bases. Germline-derived CDR1 and CDR2 are SGHRS and YFSETQ. The CDR3: CASSWASGSYNEQFF. CDR3 sequence (DNA): TGCGCCAGCAGCTGGGCCAGCGGGAGCTACAATGAGCAGTTCTTC. Supplemented by reference TRBV5-1 and TRBJ2-1, the full variable domain reads KAGVTQTPRYLIKTRGQQVTLSCSPISGHRSVSWYQQTPGQGLQFLFEYFSETQRNKGNFPGRFSGRQFSNSRSEMNVSTLELGDSALYLCASSWASGSYNEQFFGPGTRLTVL.

In its sample, this clonotype was seen many times. The chain has TRBV29-1 and TRBJ2-1, with D perhaps being TRBD1 or TRBD2 (6 bases each). Per the germline V gene, CDR1 is SQVTM and CDR2 is ANQGSEA. The CDR3 loop spans 16 amino acids. V lost 6 bases and J lost 3, with 21 bases in between. CDR3 amino acids: CSVHMGGPSLYNEQFF. Here the CDR3 DNA reads TGCAGCGTACATATGGGGGGCCCTTCTCTCTACAATGAGCAGTTCTTC.

This clonotype was seen repeatedly, ten times or more. The chain employs TRBV20-1 and TRBJ2-5; 12 nucleotides align to TRBD2. This CDR3 has 14 amino acids. Germline lookup yields CDR1 DFQATT and CDR2 SNEGSKA (reference sequence). The CDR3 DNA reads TGCACCTCGACTAGCGGGAGAGGAGGGGAGACCCAGTACTTC. The encoded protein is CTSTSGRGGETQYF.

This clonotype was recorded many times. The chain links TRBV18 to TRBJ1-2, with TRBD1 as a possible D gene (5 bases). Germline V lookup: CDR1 KGHSH, CDR2 LQKENI. There are 12 residues in the CDR3. V was trimmed by 3 bases and J by 8 bases, leaving 10 bases between them. The CDR3 loop reads CASSPFGGGYTF. CDR3 nucleotide sequence: TGTGCCAGCTCACCGTTCGGGGGGGGCTACACCTTC.

This clonotype was counted many times. The CDR3 region is CASSLGAASGELFF. The CDR3 DNA reads TGTGCCAGCAGCTTAGGCGCTGCTAGCGGGGAGCTGTTTTTT. The chain links TRBV7-2 to TRBJ2-2; unclear D gene. There are 14 residues in the CDR3. Deletions cut 1 base from V and 7 bases from J, with 10 bases between. The V gene's germline CDR1 is SGHTA and CDR2 FQGNSA.

The chain has TRBV4-2 and TRBJ2-5; D may be TRBD2 (6 bases). V was cut by 1 base and J by 7 bases, with 13 bases left in between. Germline loops: CDR1 LGHNA, CDR2 YNFKEQ. The CDR3 spans 14 residues. In DNA form, the CDR3 reads TGTGCCAGCAGCCAAGGCGGGAATGTTCCGACCCAGTACTTC. Translation: CASSQGGNVPTQYF.

This clonotype has a handful of counts. The chain employs TRBV4-2 and TRBJ2-1, with 12 bases identical to TRBD2. The CDR3 has 15 amino acids. With V trimmed by 5 bases and J by 6 bases, 5 bases remained unmatched. Per the germline V gene, CDR1 is LGHNA and CDR2 is YNFKEQ. CDR3 coding DNA: TGTGCCAGCAGCGGTGGGACTAGCGGGCTCAATGAGCAGTTCTTC. It encodes CASSGGTSGLNEQFF.

This clonotype came up a few times. Written as DNA, the CDR3 is TGTGCCAGCAGCTGGACAGTTCAAAAGGGTGGGGACACTGAAGCTTTCTTT. Protein product: CASSWTVQKGGDTEAFF. The chain is built from TRBV5-5 and TRBJ1-1; tentatively, D is TRBD1 (6 bases). The V end lost 3 bases, the J end lost 3 bases, and 21 bases lay between the germline ends. There are 17 residues in the CDR3. Germline CDR1 SGHKS, CDR2 YYEKEE (reference sequence). Using reference TRBV5-5 and TRBJ1-1 for the parts outside the CDR3, the full variable domain is DAGVTQSPTHLIKTRGQQVTLRCSPISGHKSVSWYQQVLGQGPQFIFQYYEKEERGRGNFPDRFSARQFPNYSSELNVNALLLGDSALYLCASSWTVQKGGDTEAFFGQGTRLTVV.

The V and J genes are TRBV3-1 and TRBJ2-3; D gene unclear. This CDR3 comprises 14 residues. Germline CDR1 LGHDT, CDR2 YNNKEL (reference sequence). Trimming cost V 2 bases and J 0 bases, with 6 bases left between them. The CDR3 region is CASSQMVSTDTQYF. In DNA, the CDR3 is TGTGCCAGCAGCCAAATGGTCAGCACAGATACGCAGTATTTT.

This clonotype was seen at least ten times. CDR3 bases: TGTGCCAGCAGTCCCGAGCTCCGGGACACTGAAGCTTTCTTT. It translates to CASSPELRDTEAFF. The chain is built from TRBV6-1 and TRBJ1-1; D remains unclear. The CDR3 loop spans 14 amino acids. Trimming took off 5 bases at V and 3 bases at J, with 13 bases between the two ends. Germline-derived CDR1 and CDR2 are MNHNS and SASEGT.

This clonotype turned up a few times. The junction shows a germline mismatch at one end, possibly a read error. The V gene is TRBV5-5, the J gene TRBJ1-4, with TRBD1 matching over 7 bases. This CDR3 has 17 residues. CDR1 and CDR2 (germline): SGHKS, YYEKEE (reference sequence). The CDR3 spells CAISPPWGDRGNEKLFF. CDR3 in DNA: TGTGCCATCAGCCCGCCCTGGGGGGACAGAGGAAATGAAAAACTGTTTTTT.

The rearrangement joins TRBV7-9 to TRBJ2-1; D is possibly TRBD1 or TRBD2 (5 bases each). Trimming took 5 bases from V and 15 from J, leaving 17 bases between them. CDR1 and CDR2 from the germline V gene are SEHNR and FQNEAQ (reference sequence). CDR3 length: 12 amino acids. DNA of the CDR3: TGTGCCAGCAGCACCCCGGGACCCTCGCGGTTCTTC. It yields the protein CASSTPGPSRFF.

This clonotype occurred many times. The chain carries TRBV28 and TRBJ2-2; tentatively, D is TRBD1 (6 bases). V was clipped by 6 bases and J by 1 base, with 9 bases between them. There are 14 residues in the CDR3. CDR1 MDHEN and CDR2 SYDVKM come from the germline V gene. In nucleotides, the CDR3 is TGTGCCAGCAGCATGACAGGGAACACCGGGGAGCTGTTTTTT. This codes for CASSMTGNTGELFF.

This clonotype was counted many times. This chain connects TRBV4-3 to TRBJ2-1; unclear D gene. This CDR3 contains 14 residues. V lost 1 base and J lost 9, with 13 bases in between. CDR1 is LGHNA and CDR2 is YSLEER in the germline V gene. This CDR3 is CASSQVGQSSEQFF. Here the CDR3 DNA reads TGCGCCAGCAGCCAAGTCGGTCAGAGCTCTGAGCAGTTCTTC.

This clonotype was counted ten times or more. The V gene is TRBV27, the J gene TRBJ1-1, with D perhaps TRBD1 (6 bases). CDR1 is MNHEY, CDR2 SMNVEV, per germline (reference sequence). The CDR3 consists of 14 residues. V was clipped by 8 bases and J by 0 bases, with 13 bases between them. The CDR3 protein is CASCSGQMNTEAFF. The CDR3, as DNA: TGTGCCAGCTGCTCGGGACAAATGAACACTGAAGCTTTCTTT.

This clonotype was seen many times. The rearrangement uses TRBV9 and TRBJ2-3; 9 bases fit TRBD2. With 3 bases clipped from V and 2 bases from J, the junction kept 7 bases outside the gene matches. The CDR3 runs to 16 residues. Germline loops: CDR1 SGDLS, CDR2 YYNGEE. CDR3 DNA sequence: TGTGCCAGCAGCGCCGGGTCTAGCGGGGTCACAGATACGCAGTATTTT. It is translated as CASSAGSSGVTDTQYF.

This clonotype was counted ten times or more. The chain uses TRBV7-2 and TRBJ2-1; D is perhaps TRBD1 (5 bases). V shed 5 bases and J shed 15 bases, with 32 bases lying between them. From germline, CDR1 is SGHTA and CDR2 FQGNSA. This CDR3 region has 17 residues. The CDR3 is CASSLSPFRGTTITRFF. DNA of the CDR3: TGTGCCAGCAGCCTCTCCCCTTTTAGGGGTACCACGATCACTCGGTTCTTC. Full variable domain (missing parts from reference TRBV7-2 and TRBJ2-1): GAGVSQSPSNKVTEKGKDVELRCDPISGHTALYWYRQSLGQGLEFLIYFQGNSAPDKSGLPSDRFSAERTGGSVSTLTIQRTQQEDSAVYLCASSLSPFRGTTITRFFGPGTRLTVL.

This clonotype came up many times. The J gene is TRBJ1-5, the V gene TRBV12-3 or TRBV12-4; D possibly corresponds to TRBD1 (5 bases). Trimming pared 2 bases from V and 4 bases from J, leaving 12 bases between. The CDR3 is 15 residues long. CDR3 DNA: TGTGCCAGCAGTTTAAGGCTTAGGGGTAATCAGCCCCAGCATTTT. It yields the protein CASSLRLRGNQPQHF.

At least ten counts were recorded for this clonotype. V and J are TRBV7-6 and TRBJ1-3; D not certain. Trimming stripped 3 bases from V and 9 bases from J, with 15 bases between. Germline V CDR1 and CDR2: SGHVS, FNYEAQ. The CDR3 contains 14 residues. The CDR3 here is CASSFLQASGTIYF. Written as DNA, the CDR3 is TGTGCCAGCAGCTTTCTCCAAGCGTCGGGCACCATATATTTT.

This clonotype was seen repeatedly, ten times or more. The chain has TRBV10-3 and TRBJ2-7; 16 bases are a match to TRBD2. This CDR3 has 16 residues. The trim removed 7 bases at V and 6 bases at J, leaving 9 bases unmatched. The germline V gene has CDR1 ENHRY and CDR2 SYGVKD. CDR3 protein: CAIKEGLAGGYGEQYF. The CDR3 nucleotides read TGTGCCATCAAGGAGGGACTAGCGGGAGGGTACGGCGAGCAGTACTTC.

This clonotype was recorded at least ten times. This chain links TRBV28 with TRBJ1-1; 8 bases are shared with TRBD1. The germline V gene encodes CDR1 MDHEN and CDR2 SYDVKM. CDR3 length equals 15 residues. Trimming at V came to 4 bases and at J to 5 bases, leaving 9 bases not matched to a gene. The chain's CDR3 is CASSWTGRGLTEAFF. The CDR3 nucleotides are TGTGCCAGCAGTTGGACAGGGCGAGGGCTGACTGAAGCTTTCTTT.

This clonotype appeared a few times. The chain links TRBV25-1 to TRBJ2-7, with TRBD2 as a possible D gene (6 bases). CDR1 is MGHDK and CDR2 is SYGVNS in the germline V gene. The CDR3 has 13 residues. The V end was cut by 1 base, the J end by 7 bases, with 11 bases between. The chain's CDR3 is CASSESRAGEQYF. The CDR3 region has the DNA TGTGCCAGCAGTGAATCAAGGGCGGGGGAGCAGTACTTC.

This clonotype has at least ten counts. The chain uses TRBV6-2 or TRBV6-3 and TRBJ1-5; D call uncertain. Germline CDR1 and CDR2: MNHEY and SVGEGT. The CDR3 is 15 amino acids. Deletions cut 7 bases from V and 0 bases from J, with 13 bases between. The CDR3 sequence is CASIQGSNSNQPQHF. Here the CDR3 DNA reads TGTGCCAGCATACAAGGCAGTAATAGCAATCAGCCCCAGCATTTT.

This chain connects TRBV6-2 or TRBV6-3 to TRBJ2-3; unclear D gene. V was clipped by 4 bases and J by 10 bases, with 15 bases between them. The germline V gene encodes CDR1 MNHEY and CDR2 SVGEGT. This CDR3 spans 13 amino acids. CDR3 sequence (DNA): TGTGCCAGCAGTTCTCCCTTCCGCGTAGCGCAGTATTTT. This translates into CASSSPFRVAQYF.

The chain employs TRBV2 and TRBJ1-5; D uncertain. The CDR3 runs 12 residues. Between the trimmed V and J ends, which lost 8 bases and 1 base, there was a span of 6 bases. The germline CDR1 and CDR2 sequences are SNHLY and FYNNEI. CDR3 sequence: CASGWSNQPQHF. The CDR3, as DNA: TGTGCCAGCGGTTGGAGCAATCAGCCCCAGCATTTT.

Notes on this clonotype: This may be a read error, as it is one base from a much larger clone. The genes are TRBV6-2 or TRBV6-3 and TRBJ2-7, with unresolved D. CDR1 is MNHEY and CDR2 is SVGEGT in the germline V gene. The CDR3 totals 13 residues. The CDR3 DNA is TGTGCCAGCAGTTTCTTGGGGTACTACGAGCTGTACTTC. Translation: CASSFLGYYELYF.

This clonotype was found many times. V and J are TRBV4-1 and TRBJ2-1; 7 positions match TRBD2. The CDR3 runs 17 residues. Trimming took 7 bases from V and 3 from J; bases not matched to a gene: 15. Per germline, CDR1 MGHRA and CDR2 YSYEKL. CDR3 bases: TGCGCCAGCACGGTGATGGGAGGGAAGGTAGGCTACAATGAGCAGTTCTTC. This sequence encodes CASTVMGGKVGYNEQFF.

This clonotype was seen at least ten times. V usage is TRBV20-1 and J usage is TRBJ2-1; 11 bases map to TRBD2. This CDR3 is built from 16 residues. Germline lookup yields CDR1 DFQATT and CDR2 SNEGSKA (reference sequence). V was clipped by 5 bases and J by 7 bases; unmatched bases: 13. CDR3 protein: CSAPGALAGGGNEQFF. The CDR3 nucleotides read TGCAGTGCTCCAGGGGCGCTAGCGGGAGGAGGTAATGAGCAGTTCTTC.